This entry is about one TCR beta chain. This clone was seen a few times. The specificity of this receptor is unknown. The input lacks base qualities; no much larger clone sits a single base away. Thymus tissue was collected as surgical resects that were removed during corrective cardiac surgery. Immunologically healthy infants undergoing open corrective cardiac surgery for congenital heart defects in Finland were used as donors. Thymocytes were freed from the tissue by mechanical means and kept at -70 degrees C as pellets of roughly 9-34 million cells. A QIAsymphony instrument was used to extract genomic DNA from the frozen cell pellets. Using the immunoSEQ multiplex PCR assay, the TCRB and TCRAD loci were amplified from a standardized quantity of quality-controlled genomic DNA. Amplicons spanned the V(D)J region at a length sufficient to cover the CDR3 and identify V and J genes. Through the commercial immunoSEQ service, the amplicons were sequenced on an Illumina platform. Concerning the study's data processing: Primer bias and sequencing errors were corrected as previously described, and TCRAD and TCRB were defined on the basis of the IMGT database. The repertoires were analysed using immunoSEQ Analyzer 3.0 and VDJTools for basic statistics, V/J segment usage, diversity estimates, rarefaction and pairwise overlap. Chao1, ChaoE, Efron-Thisted, Shannon and inverse Simpson indices were used to estimate diversity, which was also estimated on datasets down-sampled to the smallest sample. For repertoire overlap, CDR3 nucleotide sequence, V gene and J gene had to match strictly, and clustering was done by Jaccard-based multidimensional scaling. Drawn from immuneACCESS, this table holds only the in-frame rearrangements with V and J called that TCRdb kept. Clones are partly lost; checked studies trace under half to an unresolved V gene and leave the rest unexplained. V, J and clone size are taken as reported in that table, and D and trimming were inferred from the DNA itself. Within this sample are about 120,000 clones, with around 94% of them counted one time only. The top ten constitute more than 0.02% of the sample.

This specimen comes from a study of human thymus T cells (dated by TCRdb to about 2020). Concerning the study at large: TCR alpha and beta repertoires from about eight infant thymus samples and four related peripheral blood samples were characterized in the study. The cohort included about 6 male and two female infants, with donor ages spanning 7 to 244 days.

The CDR3 runs 12 amino acids, cysteine and phenylalanine included. CDR3 DNA only is kept here, 36 bases in frame from base 1. The germline V gene specifies SQVTM as CDR1 and ANQGSEA as CDR2. Trimming leaves V shorter by 7 bases and J shorter by 3 bases, with the junction holding 3 bases beyond the gene matches. The study at large found these results: Highly overlapping thymic TCR repertoires among unrelated individuals were reported in the related research. On average, thymus samples yielded roughly 800,000 unique TCRB clonotypes, whereas blood samples yielded around 84,000. V and J gene segment usage appeared biased in both thymic and peripheral blood repertoires.

Recombination connected TRBV29-1 to TRBJ1-1, with TRBD1 identical over 9 junction bases. The sequencing sample was made of thymus tissue. The receptor was isolated from a boy younger than two with a congenital heart defect but otherwise immunologically healthy. The sequenced DNA is TGCAGCGCAAACAGGGGGCACACTGAAGCTTTCTTT. Its coded protein is CSANRGHTEAFF.